This section outlines one TCR beta chain sequence together with its context. This specimen comes from a study of technical replicates of blood from a few donors. V shed 2 bases, J shed 2 bases, and the junction held 5 bases outside the gene matches. Germline V gene data show CDR1 as MGHRA and CDR2 as YSYEKL. This CDR3 spans 16 amino acids. Sequenced by immunoSEQ multiplex PCR; TCRdb stores in-frame clones only, minus some. Of over 85,000 clones listed, over 85% are singletons. This sequence joins TRBV4-1 and TRBJ1-3; 8 positions agree with TRBD1. The TCR was taken from a human donor in good health. Sequencing was performed on T cells isolated from PBMCs. CDR3: CASSQIRTGTGNTIYF. For the CDR3, the DNA is TGCGCCAGCAGCCAAATCCGGACAGGGACTGGAAACACCATATATTTT.